The T cell receptor (beta chain) described here comes from a study of PD-1 blockade in classical Hodgkin lymphoma. Background on the study: Intravenous nivolumab at 3 mg/kg was given to patients every 2 weeks.

Profiled with immunoSEQ multiplex PCR; TCRdb holds only in-frame clones, not every one. The sample consists of more than 25,000 clones, just over 85% of them appearing once. There was relapse after autologous stem cell transplantation in every patient, and there was variation in brentuximab vedotin exposure. Investigators obtained CD8+ T cells from thawed PBMCs by magnetic negative selection. When best responses were assessed, they were complete response, partial response or progressive disease. This CDR3 contains 16 residues. Trimming shortened V by 1 base and J by 0 bases, and 14 bases separated the two germline ends. Germline V gives CDR1 SGHRS, CDR2 YFSETQ.

The rearrangement links TRBV5-1 to TRBJ2-7; D gene ambiguous. The origin of this receptor is a human donor with classical Hodgkin lymphoma. The sample consisted of CD8+ T cells from blood, taken at baseline. For the CDR3, the DNA is TGCGCCAGCAGCTTGAAGGGCGGAGCCAGCTCCTACGAGCAGTACTTC. Protein product: CASSLKGGASSYEQYF.